One and the same sample provided the 32 T cell receptor beta chains below, sequenced in a study of CD8 T cells in ankylosing spondylitis. One entry per CDR3 protein results from TCRdb running MiXCR on the 5' RACE reads. This table holds 200,000 to 300,000 distinct CDR3 sequences, about 9.1% found once. Sample: blood, either unsorted or a sorted T cell fraction (not recorded which). All receptors come from a male donor with ankylosing spondylitis or in good health (not recorded which).

In this sample, this clonotype turned up many times. For the CDR3, the DNA is TGCAGTGCTTACCCTAGCAGTGATACGCAGTATTTT. This encodes CSAYPSSDTQYF. This chain uses TRBV20-1 with TRBJ2-3, with TRBD2 as a possible D gene (5 bases). Germline V gives CDR1 DFQATT, CDR2 SNEGSKA (reference sequence). Trimming stripped 5 bases from V and 6 bases from J, with 12 bases between. The CDR3 extends over 12 amino acids.

The rearrangement uses TRBV20-1 and TRBJ2-7, with D unclear. The CDR3 is 11 residues long. Germline V gene data show CDR1 as DFQATT and CDR2 as SNEGSKA (reference sequence). The V end lost 6 bases, the J end lost 4 bases, and 10 bases lay between the germline ends. The CDR3 spells CSAERGYEQYF. The CDR3 DNA reads as TGCAGTGCCGAGAGAGGTTACGAGCAGTACTTC.

In its sample, this clonotype was seen many times. The chain combines TRBV25-1 with TRBJ2-5; 10 bases map to TRBD1. This CDR3 has 14 residues. The germline V gene has CDR1 MGHDK and CDR2 SYGVNS. Trimming removed 4 bases from V and 4 bases from J; junction bases left unmatched: 3. The DNA of the CDR3 is TGTGCCAGCAGTGGATGGACAGGGGGAGAGACCCAGTACTTC. Its protein product is CASSGWTGGETQYF. The full variable domain, rest sourced from reference TRBV25-1 and TRBJ2-5, is EADIYQTPRYLVIGTGKKITLECSQTMGHDKMYWYQQDPGMELHLIHYSYGVNSTEKGDLSSESTVSRIRTEHFPLTLESARPSHTSQYLCASSGWTGGETQYFGPGTRLLVL.

This clonotype was seen many times. V usage is TRBV20-1 and J usage is TRBJ2-5; D perhaps matches TRBD2 (6 bases). This CDR3 is built from 12 residues. Germline loops: CDR1 DFQATT, CDR2 SNEGSKA (reference sequence). The V gene lost 7 bases and the J gene lost 5 bases, with 14 bases spanning the gap. For the CDR3, the DNA is TGCAGTGGCTGGGACTTGGGGGAGACCCAGTACTTC. Encoded protein: CSGWDLGETQYF.

This clonotype was counted between two and nine times. V usage is TRBV10-2 and J usage is TRBJ2-7; tentative D call: TRBD2 (6 bases). Trimming shortened V by 4 bases and J by 3 bases, and 10 bases separated the two germline ends. This CDR3 comprises 13 residues. CDR1 WSHSY and CDR2 SAAADI come from the germline V gene. The CDR3 protein is CASSGGGDYEQYF. The CDR3 DNA reads as TGCGCCAGCAGTGGGGGCGGGGACTACGAGCAGTACTTC.

This clonotype was seen repeatedly, ten times or more. The rearrangement uses TRBV4-3 and TRBJ2-6; no definite D call. Germline V CDR1 and CDR2: LGHNA, YSLEER. The CDR3 runs to 17 residues. V was shortened by 0 bases and J by 0 bases, with 9 bases between the two germline ends. The CDR3 DNA reads as TGCGCCAGCAGCCAAGAAGGGCGGAACTCTGGGGCCAACGTCCTGACTTTC. Protein sequence: CASSQEGRNSGANVLTF.

A word on this clonotype: A much larger clonotype is one base distant, so this may be a read error. The CDR3, as DNA: TGTGCCAGCAGCTCCCCCTACTCCTACAAGCAGTACTTC. This sequence encodes CASSSPYSYKQYF. V and J are TRBV7-8 and TRBJ2-7; D unclear. The CDR3 has 13 amino acids. From germline, CDR1 is SGHVS and CDR2 FQNEAQ.

J is TRBJ2-5 and V is TRBV3-1; TRBD2 aligns across 9 bases. V was pared by 3 bases and J by 1 base, with 3 bases of the junction left unmatched. This CDR3 is 15 amino acids long. Germline V gene sequence: CDR1 LGHDT, CDR2 YNNKEL (reference sequence). The CDR3 protein is CASSHSGLAQETQYF. The CDR3 DNA reads TGTGCCAGCAGCCACTCGGGACTAGCCCAAGAGACCCAGTACTTC.

In this sample, this clonotype turned up many times. The chain carries TRBV6-1 and TRBJ2-3, with a tentative D call TRBD2 (6 bases). Per the germline V gene, CDR1 is MNHNS and CDR2 is SASEGT. This CDR3 region has 16 residues. Trimming shortened V by 2 bases and J by 0 bases, and 12 bases separated the two germline ends. The CDR3 DNA follows: TGTGCCAGCAGTGAAAGGAGGAGGGCTAGCACAGATACGCAGTATTTT. Residues: CASSERRRASTDTQYF.

This clonotype was observed many times. The DNA for the CDR3 is TGTGCCAGCCGCCTTGGCGGGTTGAACAATGAGCAGTTCTTC. This encodes CASRLGGLNNEQFF. This chain connects TRBV7-2 to TRBJ2-1; TRBD2 might be the D (5 bases). The germline gives CDR1 SGHTA, CDR2 FQGNSA. This CDR3 is built from 14 residues. With 8 bases removed from V and 5 bases from J, the gap between germline ends came to 16 bases.

This clonotype was counted between two and nine times. J is TRBJ1-1 and V is TRBV18, with 8 bases matching TRBD1. The CDR3 spans 14 residues. In germline, CDR1 is KGHSH, CDR2 LQKENI. V was pared by 8 bases and J by 4 bases, with 9 bases of the junction left unmatched. CDR3 nucleotide sequence: TGTGCCAGCCGACCCCGGGACAGGCCCACTGAAGCTTTCTTT. It encodes CASRPRDRPTEAFF.

The chain joins TRBV7-6 to TRBJ2-3; 9 nucleotides agree with TRBD2. V was pared by 4 bases and J by 2 bases, with 16 bases of the junction left unmatched. Germline-derived CDR1 and CDR2 are SGHVS and FNYEAQ. This CDR3 has 19 amino acids. CDR3 in amino acids: CASSSPRAGGPLYTDTQYF. The CDR3 nucleotides read TGTGCCAGCAGCTCGCCCAGGGCGGGGGGGCCCCTTTACACAGATACGCAGTATTTT.

This clonotype was observed a few times. DNA of the CDR3: TGCAGTGCTAGTTCTCTAGCGGGGGTGACCGATGAGCAGTTCTTC. Translating it yields CSASSLAGVTDEQFF. The V and J genes are TRBV20-1 and TRBJ2-1; 10 bases are shared with TRBD2. The CDR3 is 15 residues long. V lost 3 bases to trimming and J lost 8 bases; unmatched junction nucleotides: 10. Germline V gene sequence: CDR1 DFQATT, CDR2 SNEGSKA (reference sequence).

This clonotype was picked up many times. The chain's CDR3 is CASSVASGVTYNEQFF. CDR3 in DNA: TGTGCCAGCAGCGTAGCAAGCGGGGTTACCTACAATGAGCAGTTCTTC. V usage is TRBV9 and J usage is TRBJ2-1; 7 bases align to TRBD2. J gave up 2 bases and V 0 bases, and 5 bases lay outside the gene matches. The CDR3 loop spans 16 amino acids. CDR1 and CDR2 from the germline V gene are SGDLS and YYNGEE.

With respect to this clonotype: With a much larger clone just one base away, this may be a read error. V usage is TRBV29-1 and J usage is TRBJ1-1; the D is unclear. The ends were cut back, 5 bases at V and 3 bases at J, with 10 bases in the middle. The CDR3 has 12 amino acids. CDR1 and CDR2 from the germline V gene are SQVTM and ANQGSEA. The chain's CDR3 is CSVRIRDTEAFF. CDR3 DNA sequence: TGCAGCGTTCGGATTAGAGACACTGAAGCTTTCTTT.

This clonotype showed up many times. This chain uses TRBV27 with TRBJ2-7; 8 positions agree with TRBD1. The germline CDR1 and CDR2 sequences are MNHEY and SMNVEV (reference sequence). The CDR3 is 14 residues long. Losses at the gene ends were 5 bases for V and 3 bases for J; bases not matched to a gene: 6. CDR3 DNA: TGTGCCAGCAGTGCTAACAGGGGGTACTACGAGCAGTACTTC. This encodes CASSANRGYYEQYF.

This clonotype has at least ten counts. V gene TRBV5-1 combines with J gene TRBJ1-1; D unclear. The CDR3 contains 13 residues. Per germline, CDR1 SGHRS and CDR2 YFSETQ. V lost 5 bases and J lost 4, with 12 bases in between. The CDR3 is CASREVPSTEAFF. The DNA for the CDR3 is TGCGCCAGCAGAGAGGTCCCGAGCACTGAAGCTTTCTTT.

About this clonotype itself: Just one base apart from a much larger clone, this may be a read error. The rearrangement joins TRBV12-3 or TRBV12-4 to TRBJ2-3; 10 bases are a match to TRBD2. The junction had 8 bases not matched to a gene; V was cut back by 4 bases and J by 10 bases. There are 14 residues in the CDR3. The CDR3 spells CASSSSETSGPQYF. CDR3 in DNA: TGTGCCAGCAGTTCGTCCGAGACTAGCGGGCCGCAGTATTTT.

This clonotype showed up many times. The chain couples TRBV24-1 to TRBJ2-3; no firm D call. The germline V gene has CDR1 KGHDR and CDR2 SFDVKD. CDR3 size: 15 residues. The germline V and J ends were trimmed by 1 base and 2 bases, with 9 bases remaining between them. CDR3 in amino acids: CATSDFRVPTDTQYF. CDR3 sequence (DNA): TGTGCCACCAGTGATTTTAGGGTTCCCACAGATACGCAGTATTTT.

In its sample, this clonotype was seen many times. The V gene is TRBV7-2, the J gene TRBJ2-7; D is undetermined. V gave up 5 bases and J gave up 4 bases, with 12 bases separating them. Germline loops: CDR1 SGHTA, CDR2 FQGNSA. The CDR3 is made up of 13 amino acids. Here the CDR3 reads CASSTDLNYEQYF. In DNA form, the CDR3 reads TGTGCCAGCAGCACCGACCTCAATTACGAGCAGTACTTC.

At least ten counts were recorded for this clonotype. V and J are TRBV12-3 or TRBV12-4 and TRBJ2-1, with 11 nucleotides matching TRBD2. The CDR3 spans 16 residues. The V segment lost 2 bases and the J segment 6 bases; nucleotides outside the gene matches: 6. The CDR3 protein is CASSLRHTSGGNEQFF. For the CDR3, the DNA is TGTGCCAGCAGTTTACGCCACACTAGCGGGGGCAATGAGCAGTTCTTC.

There are many counts of this clonotype. The chain employs TRBV5-1 and TRBJ1-1; tentative D call: TRBD1 (6 bases). The germline V gene encodes CDR1 SGHRS and CDR2 YFSETQ. V was trimmed by 3 bases and J by 4 bases, leaving 13 bases between them. The CDR3 contains 14 residues. The CDR3 bases are TGCGCCAGCAGCTCAGGGGAAAGTGGCACTGAAGCTTTCTTT. It translates to CASSSGESGTEAFF.

In its sample, this clonotype was seen many times. V and J are TRBV28 and TRBJ2-3; TRBD2 matches 10 bases. The junction had 11 bases not matched to a gene; V was cut back by 2 bases and J by 3 bases. Germline assignment: CDR1 MDHEN and CDR2 SYDVKM. The CDR3 covers 18 residues. This chain's CDR3 is CASSLNALSGGGTDTQYF. The CDR3, as DNA: TGTGCCAGCAGTTTAAACGCGCTGAGCGGGGGGGGGACAGATACGCAGTATTTT.

This clonotype was recorded at least ten times. This sequence joins TRBV20-1 and TRBJ1-1; D unresolved. This CDR3 has 12 amino acids. Trimming cost V 0 bases and J 1 base, with 3 bases left between them. Germline CDR1 reads DFQATT; CDR2 reads SNEGSKA (reference sequence). In DNA form, the CDR3 reads TGCAGTGCTAGAGATAGGAACACTGAAGCTTTCTTT. This encodes CSARDRNTEAFF.

This clonotype was seen more than once but under ten times. The chain couples TRBV12-5 to TRBJ1-5; 9 bases map to TRBD1. This CDR3 contains 19 residues. J was trimmed by 4 bases and V by 1 base; bases with no gene match: 14. Germline assignment: CDR1 LGHNT and CDR2 FRNRAP. The CDR3 sequence: CASGLEVLLGTGRNQPQHF. The CDR3 DNA reads TGTGCTAGTGGTTTGGAGGTTTTGTTGGGGACAGGGAGGAATCAGCCCCAGCATTTT.

This clonotype was counted ten times or more. The gene calls are TRBV29-1 and TRBJ2-1; possible D gene TRBD2, 5 bases. CDR1 is SQVTM and CDR2 is ANQGSEA in the germline V gene. Trimming removed 1 base from V and 1 base from J, with 8 bases in between. This CDR3 is 14 amino acids long. The CDR3 region is CSVEGTSSYNEQFF. The CDR3 bases are TGCAGCGTTGAAGGGACTTCGTCCTACAATGAGCAGTTCTTC.

This clonotype was counted many times. The chain couples TRBV7-2 to TRBJ1-4; TRBD1 matches at 7 bases. This CDR3 comprises 14 residues. Germline values: CDR1 SGHTA, CDR2 FQGNSA. The ends lost 5 bases at V and 5 bases at J; junction bases unmatched: 5. CDR3 bases: TGTGCCAGCAGCCCGACAGGGCGCAATGAAAAACTGTTTTTT. This codes for CASSPTGRNEKLFF.

This clonotype was seen at least ten times. J is TRBJ2-5 and V is TRBV5-1; the match to TRBD2 covers 8 bases. The trim removed 2 bases at V and 2 bases at J, leaving 8 bases unmatched. Germline CDR1 SGHRS, CDR2 YFSETQ. The CDR3 is 16 amino acids. CDR3 in DNA: TGCGCCAGCAGCTTCCAGAGCGGGGGACGTCAAGAGACCCAGTACTTC. Its translation: CASSFQSGGRQETQYF.

This clonotype showed up many times. This sequence joins TRBV20-1 and TRBJ2-7; TRBD2 is a possible D gene (6 bases). Germline CDR1 is DFQATT and CDR2 is SNEGSKA (reference sequence). V was shortened by 3 bases and J by 3 bases, with 9 bases between the two germline ends. The CDR3 covers 12 residues. CDR3 DNA: TGCAGTGCTAGGAGGGACTTCTACGAGCAGTACTTC. The encoded protein is CSARRDFYEQYF.

This clonotype was counted many times. The chain has TRBV5-1 and TRBJ1-2; D is undetermined. The CDR3 length is 16 residues. The V gene lost 2 bases and the J gene lost 4 bases, with 18 bases spanning the gap. Germline V gives CDR1 SGHRS, CDR2 YFSETQ. This chain's CDR3 is CASSLGGGARLYGYTF. CDR3 nucleotides: TGCGCCAGCAGCTTAGGAGGCGGAGCAAGGCTCTATGGCTACACCTTC.

This clonotype was seen at least ten times. This sequence joins TRBV12-3 or TRBV12-4 and TRBJ1-2; D unresolved. The V gene lost 2 bases and the J gene lost 4 bases, with 8 bases spanning the gap. There are 13 residues in the CDR3. CDR3 loop: CASSLSDLYGYTF. CDR3 nucleotides: TGTGCCAGCAGTTTATCAGACCTCTATGGCTACACCTTC.

This clonotype occurred many times. The chain employs TRBV27 and TRBJ1-2, with D tentatively TRBD1 (5 bases). The CDR3 spans 15 residues. The germline CDR1 and CDR2 sequences are MNHEY and SMNVEV (reference sequence). The V gene lost 6 bases and the J gene lost 5 bases, with 19 bases spanning the gap. The CDR3 DNA reads TGTGCCAGCAGGGGGTTTGGGGGAGGTACTTATGGCTACACCTTC. Its protein is CASRGFGGGTYGYTF.